Following are 10 T cell receptor beta chains from one sample sequenced in a study of breast tumors, draining lymph nodes, adjacent tissues (dated by TCRdb to between 2015 and 2016). Lymph node samples were obtained from the axillary draining lymph nodes of breast cancer patients. The library was prepared using multiplex PCR. The data were produced on an Illumina HiSeq 2000. TCRdb reprocessed the public reads (quality trimming at Q25 with fastp, clone calling with MiXCR) and kept in-frame beta chains. Each entry is one CDR3 protein sequence, shown with its most common DNA and genes. The sample table records about 300,000 distinct CDR3 sequences; around 30% of these occur just once. In total, the top ten clones hold 0.85% to 1.2% of the sample. The sequencing input was axillary lymph node tissue. These TCRs come from a female donor with breast cancer. Some clones in this sample may be carry-over from other donors' samples.

On this clonotype itself: A clone one base away is much larger, so this may be a read error. This rearrangement joins TRBV20-1 to TRBJ2-5; a weak D match, TRBD2 (6 bases). Germline V gene lookup returns CDR1 DFQATT and CDR2 SNEGSKA (reference sequence). The CDR3 has 14 amino acids. CDR3 sequence: CSARGGGLQATQYF. CDR3 DNA: TGCAGTGCTAGAGGGGGAGGACTACAAGCGACCCAGTACTTC.

Ten or more counts support this clonotype. J is TRBJ1-2 and V is TRBV20-1, with D possibly being TRBD1 (6 bases). V lost 4 bases to trimming and J lost 4 bases, with 7 bases between them. This CDR3 comprises 11 residues. Per the germline V gene, CDR1 is DFQATT and CDR2 is SNEGSKA (reference sequence). The CDR3 spells CSANRAYGYTF. As DNA, the CDR3 is TGCAGTGCTAACAGGGCCTATGGCTACACCTTC.

This clonotype was recorded a few times. This could be a read error, since a much larger clone is one nucleotide away. The chain links TRBV20-1 to TRBJ1-2; 8 bases are shared with TRBD1. CDR1 and CDR2 from the germline V gene are DFQATT and SNEGSKA (reference sequence). This CDR3 region has 12 residues. The CDR3 is CSAPGQAYGSTF. CDR3 sequence (DNA): TGCAGTGCTCCGGGACAGGCCTATGGCTCCACCTTC.

This clonotype was found many times. The gene calls are TRBV20-1 and TRBJ2-1, with 9 bases lining up with TRBD2. The ends lost 6 bases at V and 4 bases at J; junction bases unmatched: 7. Germline CDR1 is DFQATT and CDR2 is SNEGSKA (reference sequence). This CDR3 has 14 amino acids. Here the CDR3 DNA reads TGCAGTGCCCGGCGGCTAGCGGGGTACAATGAGCAGTTCTTC. Translated: CSARRLAGYNEQFF.

The rearrangement joins TRBV25-1 to TRBJ1-4; D unclear. The CDR3 consists of 16 residues. V was pared by 4 bases and J by 4 bases, with 16 bases between. From germline, CDR1 is MGHDK and CDR2 SYGVNS. CDR3 loop: CASSARDFRGNEKLFF. CDR3 bases: TGTGCCAGCAGTGCTAGAGATTTTCGCGGTAATGAAAAACTGTTTTTT.

This clonotype was observed a handful of times. The chain links TRBV6-5 to TRBJ2-2, with TRBD2 identical over 8 bases. Trimming cost V 5 bases and J 6 bases; bases outside gene matches: 8. The CDR3 totals 15 residues. Germline V gene sequence: CDR1 MNHEY, CDR2 SVGAGI. CDR3 nucleotides: TGTGCCAGCAGTCCCCCGGGACTAGACCCCGGGGAGCTGTTTTTT. Translated: CASSPPGLDPGELFF.

This clonotype was counted once. The rearrangement uses TRBV5-6 and TRBJ2-5, with 7 positions matching TRBD2. The junction had 8 bases not matched to a gene; V was cut back by 4 bases and J by 5 bases. The CDR3 loop spans 14 amino acids. Germline-derived CDR1 and CDR2 are SGHDT and YYEEEE. In nucleotides, the CDR3 is TGTGCCAGCAGCGGGGGGGATGGGGTGGAGACCCAGTACTTC. This gives the protein CASSGGDGVETQYF.

Concerning this clonotype: The germline gene is not matched at one end of the junction; a read error may be the cause. The V call is TRBV12-3 or TRBV12-4, the J call TRBJ1-5; D is undetermined. The CDR3 contains 14 residues. CDR3 sequence: CASSFRLSNQSQHF. As DNA, the CDR3 is TGTGCCAGCAGTTTCCGCCTTAGCAATCAGTCCCAGCATTTT.

The V gene is TRBV7-2, the J gene TRBJ2-1; perhaps TRBD2 as D (5 bases). Germline V gene lookup returns CDR1 SGHTA and CDR2 FQGNSA. Trimming removed 5 bases at V and 0 bases at J, with 14 bases between. CDR3 size: 16 residues. The CDR3 DNA reads as TGTGCCAGCAGCGCTGGCCAACTAGTCTCCTACAATGAGCAGTTCTTC. Amino acid sequence: CASSAGQLVSYNEQFF.

Notes on this clonotype: A much more abundant neighbour one base away suggests this may be a read error. The V call is TRBV6-1, the J call TRBJ2-5, with a possible D match to TRBD2 (5 bases). V was trimmed by 5 bases and J by 5 bases, leaving 9 bases between them. Germline CDR1 MNHNS, CDR2 SASEGT. CDR3 length equals 12 residues. CDR3 in DNA: TGTGCCAGCAGTCACTCGGGGGAGACCCAGTACTTC. Translation gives CASSHSGETQYF.